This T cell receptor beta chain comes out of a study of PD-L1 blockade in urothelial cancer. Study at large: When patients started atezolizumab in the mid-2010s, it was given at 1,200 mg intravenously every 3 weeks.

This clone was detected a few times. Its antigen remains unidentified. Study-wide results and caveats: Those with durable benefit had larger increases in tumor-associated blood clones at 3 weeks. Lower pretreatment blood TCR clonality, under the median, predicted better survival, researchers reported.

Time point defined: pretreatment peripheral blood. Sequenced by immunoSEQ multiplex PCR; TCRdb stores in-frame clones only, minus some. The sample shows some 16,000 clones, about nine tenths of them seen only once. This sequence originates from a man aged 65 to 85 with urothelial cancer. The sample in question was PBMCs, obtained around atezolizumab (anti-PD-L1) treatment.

For the CDR3, the DNA is TGTGCCAGCAGTTTAGACGGGTTTAACACTGAAGCTTTCTTT. Amino acid sequence: CASSLDGFNTEAFF. V is TRBV28 and J is TRBJ1-1; D gene unclear. The CDR3 contains 14 residues. V shed 2 bases and J shed 2 bases, with 9 bases lying between them. The germline gives CDR1 MDHEN, CDR2 SYDVKM.